This T cell receptor (beta chain) was captured in a study of tumor T cells in aggressive B-cell lymphoma. Trimming pared 5 bases from V and 4 bases from J, leaving 18 bases between. Germline CDR1 reads SGHTA; CDR2 reads FQGNSA. This CDR3 has 15 residues. Measured with immunoSEQ multiplex PCR; TCRdb has only the in-frame clones, and not every one. Among around 1,700 clones, less than 95% were seen once, and the ten largest hold roughly 9%. Sequenced: tumor tissue. This sequence originates from an adult with diffuse large B cell lymphoma. J is TRBJ2-7 and V is TRBV7-2, with D tentatively TRBD2 (6 bases). The CDR3 DNA follows: TGTGCCAGCAGCCCCCCCGTGACTAGGGTTTACGAGCAGTACTTC. Amino acids: CASSPPVTRVYEQYF.